These T cell receptor beta chains were read from a single sample in a study of T cell responses to AZD1222 COVID-19 vaccine. Here immunoSEQ multiplex PCR was the method, and the copy in TCRdb shows in-frame clones only, minus some. Of 200,000 or so clones detected, about 93% appear once; the ten largest clones hold about 1%. Sample: peripheral blood, taken 28 days after the second AZD1222 dose. These receptors were taken from an adult who received the AZD1222 COVID-19 vaccine. Both conserved end residues are part of each CDR3. Fields, in order: CDR3 length, V gene, J gene, clone size, D gene, CDR3 DNA, CDR3 protein. D genes are given only for firm matches. The listing skips clone size in some rows; elsewhere it reads once, few, many or a size class.

>12|TRBV6-2/TRBV6-3|TRBJ1-1|NA|NA
TGTGCCAGCAGTCGACACACGACTGAAGCTTTCTTT
CASSRHTTEAFF
>13|TRBV7-2|TRBJ1-1|once|NA
TGTGCCAGCAGCTTAGCGTTGAACACTGAAGCTTTCTTT
CASSLALNTEAFF
>13|TRBV12-3/TRBV12-4|TRBJ1-2|NA|TRBD1
TGTGCCAGCAGTACAGGGGCAATCGATGGCTACACCTTC
CASSTGAIDGYTF
>14|TRBV5-1|TRBJ2-3|few|NA
TGCGCCAGCAGCTTCTCACCGAGCACAGATACGCAGTATTTT
CASSFSPSTDTQYF
>15|TRBV4-1|TRBJ1-2|NA|TRBD1
TGCGCCAGCAGCCAAGAAAGGGACAGGGCGGGGGGCTACACCTTC
CASSQERDRAGGYTF
>14|TRBV27|TRBJ2-7|NA|NA
TGTGCCAGCAGTAAAACCGGTGGGCCCTACGAGCAGTACTTC
CASSKTGGPYEQYF
>15|TRBV19|TRBJ1-5|NA|NA
TGTGCCAGTAGTATAGGAGGGACGGTGTTGCAGCCCCAGCATTTT
CASSIGGTVLQPQHF
>12|TRBV2|TRBJ1-1|NA|NA
TGTGCCAGCAGTGGATGGAACACTGAAGCTTTCTTT
CASSGWNTEAFF
>14|TRBV7-9|TRBJ2-7|NA|NA
TGTGCCAGCAACAAACCAGGGGGGATGAACGAGCAGTACTTC
CASNKPGGMNEQYF
>17|TRBV19|TRBJ1-3|once|NA
TGTGCCAGTAGGGCCTACCAGGGGTCCAGCTCTGGAAACACCATATATTTT
CASRAYQGSSSGNTIYF
>15|TRBV6-5|TRBJ2-4|NA|NA
TGTGCCAGCACCCAAAACAGGGTGGGCAAAAACATTCAGTACTTC
CASTQNRVGKNIQYF
>16|TRBV7-2|TRBJ1-5|NA|NA
TGTGCCAGCAGCTTAGATTTCGGCTATAGCAATCAGCCCCAGCATTTT
CASSLDFGYSNQPQHF
>16|TRBV10-3|TRBJ1-2|NA|NA
TGTGCCATCAGTGACTTACAGGGTTCGCCCTACTATGGCTACACCTTC
CAISDLQGSPYYGYTF
>12|TRBV5-1|TRBJ2-7|NA|NA
TGCGCCAGCATGGGCTCGGGCGACGAGCAGTACTTC
CASMGSGDEQYF
>14|TRBV9|TRBJ2-3|once|NA
TGTGCCAGCAGCGTAGCAGGTGATCCAGATACGCAGTATTTT
CASSVAGDPDTQYF
>17|TRBV28|TRBJ1-6|NA|NA
TGTGCCAGCAGTTTTTGGACAGTACTCTCCTATAATTCACCCCTCCACTTT
CASSFWTVLSYNSPLHF
>18|TRBV6-2/TRBV6-3|TRBJ2-5|NA|NA
TGTGCCAGCAGTAAGAGAACCGGGACAACCGCTATCCAAGAGACCCAGTACTTC
CASSKRTGTTAIQETQYF
>16|TRBV6-6|TRBJ1-5|NA|TRBD1
TGTGCCAGCAGCAGTGGGACAGGCCTTAGCAATCAGCCCCAGCATTTT
CASSSGTGLSNQPQHF
>12|TRBV12-5|TRBJ1-1|NA|NA
TGTGCTAGTGGTCGCAGGGTGAATGAAGCTTTCTTT
CASGRRVNEAFF
>15|TRBV19|TRBJ1-4|NA|TRBD1
TGTGCCAGTAGTATAGCCGGGACAGAGGATGAAAAACTGTTTTTT
CASSIAGTEDEKLFF
>12|TRBV18|TRBJ1-2|few|NA
TGTGCCAGCTCGGGAGTTTCCTATGGCTACACCTTC
CASSGVSYGYTF
>12|TRBV19|TRBJ1-4|NA|TRBD1
TGTGCCAGTAGCCCCGGACAGGGGCTTAGGTTTTTT
CASSPGQGLRFF
>11|TRBV5-4|TRBJ1-1|NA|NA
TGTGCCAGCAGCTCAAACCGACAAGCTTTCTTT
CASSSNRQAFF
>16|TRBV3-1/TRBV3-2|TRBJ1-3|NA|TRBD1
TGTGCCAGCAGCCCGTATGCCGGGACAGGGGGAAACACCATATATTTT
CASSPYAGTGGNTIYF
>13|TRBV7-9|TRBJ2-2|NA|NA
TGTGCCAGCAGCTTAGTGGGGTCCGGGGAGCTGTTTTTT
CASSLVGSGELFF
>13|TRBV7-9|TRBJ1-1|NA|NA
TGTGCCAGCAGCCAGCAAGGGGTGGATGAAGCTTTCTTT
CASSQQGVDEAFF